This record concerns one T cell receptor beta chain sequence. These data originate in a study of T cell changes during pregnancy in multiple sclerosis. The V end lost 7 bases, the J end lost 7 bases, and 10 bases lay between the germline ends. This CDR3 spans 12 amino acids. CDR1 LGHNT and CDR2 FRNRAP come from the germline V gene. Profiled with immunoSEQ multiplex PCR; TCRdb holds only in-frame clones, not every one. The sample records 30,000 to 45,000 clones, 88% being singletons. The material sequenced was CD4+ T cells from peripheral blood mononuclear cells, taken before pregnancy. V gene TRBV12-5 combines with J gene TRBJ2-2; D possibly corresponds to TRBD1 (5 bases). The sequence was obtained from a female donor with multiple sclerosis, enrolled in a pregnancy study. CDR3 nucleotide sequence: TGTGCTAGTGTCCCAGGGAACGGGGAGCTGTTTTTT. Its protein is CASVPGNGELFF.